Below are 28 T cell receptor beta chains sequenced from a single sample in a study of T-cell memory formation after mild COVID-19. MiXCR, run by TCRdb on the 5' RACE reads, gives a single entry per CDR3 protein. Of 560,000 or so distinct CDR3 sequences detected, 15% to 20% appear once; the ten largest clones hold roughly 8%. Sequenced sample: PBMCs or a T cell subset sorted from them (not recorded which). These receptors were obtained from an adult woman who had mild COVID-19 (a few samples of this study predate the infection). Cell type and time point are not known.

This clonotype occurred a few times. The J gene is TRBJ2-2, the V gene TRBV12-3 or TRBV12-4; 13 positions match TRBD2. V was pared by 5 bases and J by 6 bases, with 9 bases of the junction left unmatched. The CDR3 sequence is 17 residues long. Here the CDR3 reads CASSRTSGGMNPGELFF. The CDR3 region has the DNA TGTGCCAGCAGTCGGACTAGCGGGGGAATGAATCCCGGGGAGCTGTTTTTT.

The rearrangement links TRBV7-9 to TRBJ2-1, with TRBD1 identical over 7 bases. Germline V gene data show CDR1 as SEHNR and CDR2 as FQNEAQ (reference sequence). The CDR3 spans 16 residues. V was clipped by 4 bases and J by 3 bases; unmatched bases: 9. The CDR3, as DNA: TGTGCCAGCAGCTCAGAGACAGGGATCTTCTACAATGAGCAGTTCTTC. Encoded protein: CASSSETGIFYNEQFF.

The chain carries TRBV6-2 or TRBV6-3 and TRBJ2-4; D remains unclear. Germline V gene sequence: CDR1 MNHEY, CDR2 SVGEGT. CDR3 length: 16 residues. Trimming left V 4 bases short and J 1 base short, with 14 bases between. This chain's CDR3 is CASSSSLLYAKNIQYF. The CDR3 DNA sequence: TGTGCCAGCAGTTCAAGTCTTCTCTACGCCAAAAACATTCAGTACTTC.

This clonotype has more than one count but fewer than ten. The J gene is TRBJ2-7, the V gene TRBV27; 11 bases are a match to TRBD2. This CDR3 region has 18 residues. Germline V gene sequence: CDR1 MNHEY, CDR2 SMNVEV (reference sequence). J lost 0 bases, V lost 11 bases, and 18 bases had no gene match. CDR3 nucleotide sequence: TGTGCCCCTGGAAGGTTGTATAGCGGGAGGGCCAGCTCCTACGAGCAGTACTTC. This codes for CAPGRLYSGRASSYEQYF.

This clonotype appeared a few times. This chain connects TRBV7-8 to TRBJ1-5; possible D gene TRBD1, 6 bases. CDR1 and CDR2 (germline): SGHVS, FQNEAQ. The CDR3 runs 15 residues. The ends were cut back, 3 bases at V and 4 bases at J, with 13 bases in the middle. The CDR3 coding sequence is TGTGCCAGCAGCTTGGGGGGGCCTACGAATCAGCCCCAGCATTTT. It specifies CASSLGGPTNQPQHF.

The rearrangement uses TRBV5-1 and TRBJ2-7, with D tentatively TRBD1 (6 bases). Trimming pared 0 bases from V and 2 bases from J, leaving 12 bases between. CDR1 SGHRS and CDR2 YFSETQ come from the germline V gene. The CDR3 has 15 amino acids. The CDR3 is CASSLVQGLTYEQYF. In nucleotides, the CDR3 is TGCGCCAGCAGCTTGGTCCAGGGGCTAACCTACGAGCAGTACTTC.

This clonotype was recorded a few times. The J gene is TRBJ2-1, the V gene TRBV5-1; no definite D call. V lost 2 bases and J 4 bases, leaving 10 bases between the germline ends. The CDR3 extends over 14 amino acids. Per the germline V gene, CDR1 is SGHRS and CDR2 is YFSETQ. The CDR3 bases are TGCGCCAGCAGCTTTGAAGTAGCATACAATGAGCAGTTCTTC. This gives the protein CASSFEVAYNEQFF.

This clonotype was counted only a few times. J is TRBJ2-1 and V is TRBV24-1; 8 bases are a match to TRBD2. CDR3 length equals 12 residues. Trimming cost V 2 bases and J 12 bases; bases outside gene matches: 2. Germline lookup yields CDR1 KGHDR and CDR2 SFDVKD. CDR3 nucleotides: TGTGCCACCAGTGATTCCGGGACTAGGCAGTTCTTC. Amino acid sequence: CATSDSGTRQFF.

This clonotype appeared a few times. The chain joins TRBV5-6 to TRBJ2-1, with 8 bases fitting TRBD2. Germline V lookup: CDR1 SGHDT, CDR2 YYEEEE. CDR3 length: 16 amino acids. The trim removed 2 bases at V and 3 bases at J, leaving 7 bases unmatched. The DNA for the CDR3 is TGTGCCAGCAGCTTACTAGCGGTCGTGGGCTACAATGAGCAGTTCTTC. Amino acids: CASSLLAVVGYNEQFF.

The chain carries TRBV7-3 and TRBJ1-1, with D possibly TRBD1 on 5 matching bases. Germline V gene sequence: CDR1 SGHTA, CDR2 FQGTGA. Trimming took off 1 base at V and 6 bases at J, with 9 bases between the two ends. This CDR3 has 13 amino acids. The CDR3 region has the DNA TGTGCCAGCAGCTTAATTCAGGGCTCTGAAGCTTTCTTT. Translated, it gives CASSLIQGSEAFF.

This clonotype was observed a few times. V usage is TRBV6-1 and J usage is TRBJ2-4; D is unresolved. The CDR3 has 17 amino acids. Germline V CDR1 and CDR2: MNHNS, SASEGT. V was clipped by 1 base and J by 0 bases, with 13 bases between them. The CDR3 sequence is CASSEVLGLLAKNIQYF. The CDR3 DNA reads TGTGCCAGCAGTGAAGTCCTAGGTTTACTAGCCAAAAACATTCAGTACTTC.

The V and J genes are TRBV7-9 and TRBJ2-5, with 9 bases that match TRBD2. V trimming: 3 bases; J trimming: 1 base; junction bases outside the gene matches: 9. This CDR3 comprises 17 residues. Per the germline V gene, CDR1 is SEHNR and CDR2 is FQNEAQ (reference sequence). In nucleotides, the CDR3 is TGTGCCAGCAGCTTGATTTTCAGCGGGGGGTTCCAAGAGACCCAGTACTTC. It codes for CASSLIFSGGFQETQYF.

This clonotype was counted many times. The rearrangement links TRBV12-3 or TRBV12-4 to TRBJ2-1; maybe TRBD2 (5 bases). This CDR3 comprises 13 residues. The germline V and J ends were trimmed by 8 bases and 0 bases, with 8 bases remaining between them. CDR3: CASVGSSYNEQFF. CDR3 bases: TGTGCCAGCGTGGGGAGCTCCTACAATGAGCAGTTCTTC.

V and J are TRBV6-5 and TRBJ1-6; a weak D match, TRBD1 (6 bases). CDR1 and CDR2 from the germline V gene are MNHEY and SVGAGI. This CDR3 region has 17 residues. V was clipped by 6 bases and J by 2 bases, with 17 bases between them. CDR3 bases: TGTGCCAGCAGCTCAACACAGGGCTGGACCTATAATTCACCCCTCCACTTT. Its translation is CASSSTQGWTYNSPLHF.

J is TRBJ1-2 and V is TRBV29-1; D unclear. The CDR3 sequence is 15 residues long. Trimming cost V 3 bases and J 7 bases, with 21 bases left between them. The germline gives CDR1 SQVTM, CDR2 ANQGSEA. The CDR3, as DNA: TGCAGCGTTGATGATCCTGGGCCTTCGAATAGTGGCTACACCTTC. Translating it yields CSVDDPGPSNSGYTF.

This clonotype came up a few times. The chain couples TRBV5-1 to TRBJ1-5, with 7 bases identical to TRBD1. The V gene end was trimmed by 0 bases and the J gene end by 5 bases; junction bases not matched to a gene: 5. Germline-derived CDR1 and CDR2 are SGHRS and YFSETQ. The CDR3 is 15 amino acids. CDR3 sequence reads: CASSLGGQTHQPQHF. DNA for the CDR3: TGCGCCAGCAGCTTGGGGGGACAGACCCATCAGCCCCAGCATTTT.

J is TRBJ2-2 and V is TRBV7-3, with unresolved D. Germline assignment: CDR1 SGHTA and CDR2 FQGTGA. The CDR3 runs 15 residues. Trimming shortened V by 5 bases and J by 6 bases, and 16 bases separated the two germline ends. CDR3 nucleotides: TGTGCCAGCAGCCCCTACTCAGGAATAGCCGGGGAGCTGTTTTTT. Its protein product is CASSPYSGIAGELFF.

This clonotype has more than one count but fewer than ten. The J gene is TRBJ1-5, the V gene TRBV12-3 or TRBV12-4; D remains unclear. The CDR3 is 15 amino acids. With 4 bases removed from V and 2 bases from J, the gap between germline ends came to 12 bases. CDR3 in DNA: TGTGCCAGCAGTTACAAGGGTACTGGCAATCAGCCCCAGCATTTT. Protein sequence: CASSYKGTGNQPQHF.

The CDR3 bases are TGCGCCAGCAGCTTGGCAGGAATGGGGGAACGCCAAGAGACCCAGTACTTC. Translation: CASSLAGMGERQETQYF. The chain has TRBV5-1 and TRBJ2-5; either TRBD1 or TRBD2 may supply D (5 bases each). Germline V gene lookup returns CDR1 SGHRS and CDR2 YFSETQ. This CDR3 comprises 17 residues. The V and J ends lost 0 bases and 1 base respectively, with 16 bases between them.

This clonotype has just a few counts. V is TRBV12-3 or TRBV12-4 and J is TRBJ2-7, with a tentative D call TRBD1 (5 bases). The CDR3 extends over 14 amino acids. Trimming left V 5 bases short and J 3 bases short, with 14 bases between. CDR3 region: CASSPTGHFYEQYF. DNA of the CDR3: TGTGCCAGCAGTCCCACAGGACATTTCTACGAGCAGTACTTC.

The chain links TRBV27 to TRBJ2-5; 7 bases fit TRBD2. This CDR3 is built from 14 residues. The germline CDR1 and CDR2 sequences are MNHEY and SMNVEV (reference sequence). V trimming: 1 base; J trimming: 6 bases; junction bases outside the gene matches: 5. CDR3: CASSLLAGRKTQYF. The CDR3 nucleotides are TGTGCCAGCAGTTTATTGGCCGGGAGGAAGACCCAGTACTTC.

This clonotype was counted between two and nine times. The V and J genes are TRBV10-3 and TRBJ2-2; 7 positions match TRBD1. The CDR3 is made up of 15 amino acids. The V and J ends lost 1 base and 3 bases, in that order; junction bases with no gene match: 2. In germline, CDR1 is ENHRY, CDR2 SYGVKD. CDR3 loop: CAISEYGQDTGELFF. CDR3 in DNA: TGTGCCATCAGTGAGTACGGACAGGACACCGGGGAGCTGTTTTTT.

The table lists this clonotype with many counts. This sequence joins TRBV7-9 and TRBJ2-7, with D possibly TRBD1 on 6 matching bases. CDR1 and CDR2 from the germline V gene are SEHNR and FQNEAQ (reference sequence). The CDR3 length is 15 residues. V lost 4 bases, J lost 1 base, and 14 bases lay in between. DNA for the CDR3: TGTGCCAGCAGCTCCGGCCAGGGGAGATCCTACGAGCAGTACTTC. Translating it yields CASSSGQGRSYEQYF. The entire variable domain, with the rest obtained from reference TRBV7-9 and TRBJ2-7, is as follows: DTGVSQNPRHKITKRGQNVTFRCDPISEHNRLYWYRQTLGQGPEFLTYFQNEAQLEKSRLLSDRFSAERPKGSFSTLEIQRTEQGDSAMYLCASSSGQGRSYEQYFGPGTRLTVT.

The CDR3 is CASTPHLIHEAFF. The CDR3 DNA reads TGTGCCAGCACGCCACACCTGATCCATGAAGCTTTCTTT. V is TRBV12-3 or TRBV12-4 and J is TRBJ1-1; no clear D gene. The CDR3 runs to 13 residues. With 7 bases removed from V and 7 bases from J, the gap between germline ends came to 16 bases.

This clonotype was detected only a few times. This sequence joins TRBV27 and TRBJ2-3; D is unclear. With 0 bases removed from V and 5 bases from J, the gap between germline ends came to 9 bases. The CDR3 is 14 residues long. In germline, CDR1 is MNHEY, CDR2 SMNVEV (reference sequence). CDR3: CASSLSGWGDTQYF. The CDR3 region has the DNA TGTGCCAGCAGTTTATCCGGGTGGGGAGATACGCAGTATTTT.

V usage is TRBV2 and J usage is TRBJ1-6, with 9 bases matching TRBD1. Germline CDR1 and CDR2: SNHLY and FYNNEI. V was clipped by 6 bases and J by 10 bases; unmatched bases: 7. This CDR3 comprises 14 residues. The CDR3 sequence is CASRGQGVRSPLHF. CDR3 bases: TGTGCCAGCAGGGGACAGGGTGTAAGATCACCCCTCCACTTT.

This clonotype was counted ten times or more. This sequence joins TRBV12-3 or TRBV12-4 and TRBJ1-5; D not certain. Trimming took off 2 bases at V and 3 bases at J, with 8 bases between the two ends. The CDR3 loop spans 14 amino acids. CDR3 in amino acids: CASSLRRTNQPQHF. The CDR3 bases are TGTGCCAGCAGTTTAAGGCGGACCAATCAGCCCCAGCATTTT.

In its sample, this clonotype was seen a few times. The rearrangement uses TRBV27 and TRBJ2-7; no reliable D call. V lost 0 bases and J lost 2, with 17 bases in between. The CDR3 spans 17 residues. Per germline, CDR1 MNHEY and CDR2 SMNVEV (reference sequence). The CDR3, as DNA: TGTGCCAGCAGTTTATCGGTCCCCGAGCATTTTACCTACGAGCAGTACTTC. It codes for CASSLSVPEHFTYEQYF.